This TCR beta chain derives from a study of blood T cell repertoires in COVID-19. Method: immunoSEQ multiplex PCR; TCRdb's copy keeps in-frame clones and lacks some. The sample comprises about 150,000 clones, 84% of which are singletons, and roughly 2% rests with the top ten. The CDR3 sequence is 11 residues long. The V and J ends lost 9 bases and 11 bases respectively, with 16 bases between them. Germline V CDR1 and CDR2: LNHDA, SQIVND (reference sequence). The source is a man in his 70s with acute or convalescent COVID-19. The chain has TRBV19 and TRBJ1-2, with D perhaps TRBD1 (6 bases). The sample taken for sequencing was peripheral blood. CDR3 sequence (DNA): TGTGCCAGCCGCACAGGGCAACGTTACACCTTC. It yields the protein CASRTGQRYTF.